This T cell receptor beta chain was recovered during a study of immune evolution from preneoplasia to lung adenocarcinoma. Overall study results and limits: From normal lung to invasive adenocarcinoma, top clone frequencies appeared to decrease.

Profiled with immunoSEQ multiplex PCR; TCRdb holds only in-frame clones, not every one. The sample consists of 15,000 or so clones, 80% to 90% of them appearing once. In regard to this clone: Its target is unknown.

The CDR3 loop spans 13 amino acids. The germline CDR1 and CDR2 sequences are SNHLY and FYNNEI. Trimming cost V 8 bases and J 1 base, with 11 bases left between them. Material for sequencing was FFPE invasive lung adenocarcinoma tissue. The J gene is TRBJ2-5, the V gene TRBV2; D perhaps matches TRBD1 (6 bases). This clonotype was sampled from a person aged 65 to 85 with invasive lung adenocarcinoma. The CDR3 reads CASLRDIQETQYF. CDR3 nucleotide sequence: TGTGCCAGCTTACGGGACATCCAAGAGACCCAGTACTTC. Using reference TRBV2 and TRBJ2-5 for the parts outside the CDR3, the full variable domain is EPEVTQTPSHQVTQMGQEVILRCVPISNHLYFYWYRQILGQKVEFLVSFYNNEISEKSEIFDDQFSVERPDGSNFTLKIRSTKLEDSAMYFCASLRDIQETQYFGPGTRLLVL.